This entry lists 11 T cell receptor beta chains sequenced from one sample in a study of blood T cell repertoires in COVID-19. Assay: immunoSEQ multiplex PCR; the TCRdb copy retains only in-frame clones and omits some. Of more than 85,000 clones in the sample, around 80% were seen once. The sequenced material came from peripheral blood. The receptor set was obtained from a woman of 80 years or more with acute or convalescent COVID-19.

The chain has TRBV7-8 and TRBJ1-2, with a tentative D call TRBD1 (6 bases). The CDR3 has 16 residues. Germline V gene data show CDR1 as SGHVS and CDR2 as FQNEAQ. Trimming left V 1 base short and J 8 bases short, with 20 bases between. The CDR3 nucleotides are TGTGCCAGCAGCTTAGGAGTCGGGACCCGGGGGGGCGGCTACACCTTC. Encoded protein: CASSLGVGTRGGGYTF.

The V and J genes are TRBV11-3 and TRBJ1-3; D gene ambiguous. The CDR3 has 16 amino acids. The germline CDR1 and CDR2 sequences are SGHNT and YENEEA. V was pared by 5 bases and J by 2 bases, with 16 bases between. CDR3 in DNA: TGTGCCAGCAGCCCCCGCCAACGGACTGCTGGAAACACCATATATTTT. This codes for CASSPRQRTAGNTIYF.

The gene calls are TRBV28 and TRBJ2-7, with 9 positions matching TRBD2. CDR3 length: 15 amino acids. Losses at the gene ends were 6 bases for V and 1 base for J; bases not matched to a gene: 7. Germline CDR1 and CDR2: MDHEN and SYDVKM. CDR3 protein: CASRIGAGGSYEQYF. CDR3 in DNA: TGTGCCAGCAGGATAGGAGCGGGAGGATCCTACGAGCAGTACTTC.

V usage is TRBV7-9 and J usage is TRBJ1-1, with 7 bases identical to TRBD1. In germline, CDR1 is SEHNR, CDR2 FQNEAQ (reference sequence). The CDR3 extends over 15 amino acids. The J segment lost 0 bases and the V segment lost 5 bases, leaving 6 bases of the junction unmatched. The CDR3 loop is CASSPTGTVNTEAFF. The CDR3 DNA reads TGTGCCAGCAGCCCAACCGGGACAGTGAACACTGAAGCTTTCTTT.

This chain connects TRBV5-4 to TRBJ2-6; the match to TRBD2 covers 14 bases. CDR1 is SGHNT, CDR2 YYREEE, per germline (reference sequence). CDR3 size: 17 residues. V dropped 5 bases and J dropped 2; count of bases not matched to a gene: 3. The CDR3 protein is CASSGGLAGAGANVLTF. CDR3 in DNA: TGTGCCAGCAGTGGGGGACTAGCGGGAGCTGGGGCCAACGTCCTGACTTTC.

V gene TRBV7-2 combines with J gene TRBJ2-6; perhaps TRBD1 as D (5 bases). Trimming took 1 base from V and 1 from J, leaving 8 bases between them. The CDR3 runs to 16 residues. CDR1 SGHTA and CDR2 FQGNSA come from the germline V gene. The CDR3 loop is CASSLGGRSGANVLTF. CDR3 coding DNA: TGTGCCAGCAGCTTAGGGGGCCGGTCTGGGGCCAACGTCCTGACTTTC.

The chain recombines TRBV28 with TRBJ1-5; possible D gene TRBD1, 6 bases. Trimming took 6 bases from V and 5 from J, leaving 14 bases between them. This CDR3 spans 14 amino acids. Germline V CDR1 and CDR2: MDHEN, SYDVKM. The CDR3 DNA reads as TGTGCCAGCAGCCCCGGACAGAACCATCAGCCCCAGCATTTT. Protein sequence: CASSPGQNHQPQHF.

This CDR3 is CASSPPAGEAFF. CDR3 nucleotides: TGTGCCAGCAGCCCACCGGCGGGGGAAGCTTTCTTT. The rearrangement joins TRBV7-9 to TRBJ1-1; D is uncertain. V lost 5 bases to trimming and J lost 8 bases, with 12 bases between them. The CDR3 covers 12 residues. Germline loops: CDR1 SEHNR, CDR2 FQNEAQ (reference sequence).

The chain joins TRBV24-1 to TRBJ2-1, with D perhaps matching TRBD2 (6 bases). V dropped 0 bases and J dropped 9 bases, with 17 bases sitting between them. The germline CDR1 and CDR2 sequences are KGHDR and SFDVKD. The CDR3 consists of 16 residues. The CDR3 here is CATSDLKEEGRGEQFF. CDR3 DNA sequence: TGTGCCACCAGTGATTTGAAGGAAGAGGGGCGGGGTGAGCAGTTCTTC.

The chain joins TRBV5-6 to TRBJ2-3; maybe TRBD2 (5 bases). Germline loops: CDR1 SGHDT, CDR2 YYEEEE. There are 15 residues in the CDR3. The V gene lost 0 bases and the J gene lost 2 bases, with 10 bases spanning the gap. The CDR3 DNA is TGTGCCAGCAGCTTGGGACTGGGAGACACAGATACGCAGTATTTT. It translates to CASSLGLGDTDTQYF.

The chain carries TRBV2 and TRBJ1-5, with TRBD1 identical over 10 bases. CDR1 and CDR2 from the germline V gene are SNHLY and FYNNEI. V lost 6 bases, J lost 10 bases, and 9 bases stayed unmatched. The CDR3 has 14 residues. CDR3 DNA sequence: TGTGCCAGCAGGGAGACAGGGGGCTGGTATCCCCAGCATTTT. This codes for CASRETGGWYPQHF.